Listed here is a single TCR beta chain. A far larger clone is one nucleotide away, so this likely arose from a read error. This same CDR3 is encoded by further DNA sequences in the sample. These data come from a study of blood T cell repertoires in acute mononucleosis. Clones were read by immunoSEQ multiplex PCR, and TCRdb kept only the in-frame ones, dropping some. The table includes some 7,000 clones, 20% to 25% detected once. Between the trimmed V and J ends, which lost 3 bases and 10 bases, there was a span of 19 bases. The CDR3 covers 16 residues. Germline V CDR1 and CDR2: MNHNS, SASEGT. The sample's time point: acute infectious mononucleosis, at clinical presentation within 2 weeks of symptom onset (visit 1).

This chain joins TRBV6-1 and TRBJ1-6; D is unresolved. This specimen consisted of EBV YVL epitope tetramer+ CD8+ T cells sorted from PBMCs, obtained during acute infectious mononucleosis. Subset: CD8 T cells binding a tetramer with EBV BRLF1 109-117 peptide (YVL-BR). The sequence was obtained from a woman younger than 30 with infectious mononucleosis caused by EBV. CDR3 in amino acids: CASSENAGGIGSPLHF. In DNA, the CDR3 is TGTGCCAGCAGTGAGAACGCCGGCGGAATAGGGTCACCCCTCCACTTT.